A selection of T cell receptor beta chains follows, all from one sample in a study of CD8 T cell repertoires and HIV-1 epitope variants. Data came from immunoSEQ multiplex PCR; TCRdb stores just in-frame clones and leaves some out. Here the sample spans about 5,300 clones, around 67% being singletons. Their cognate antigens are unknown. The sequencing input was cultured CD8+ T cells derived from PBMCs. The receptors come from a male donor with HIV. CDR3s include the opening cysteine and the closing phenylalanine or tryptophan.

>TRBV5-1
CASSQGLVQGSTEAFF
>TRBV11-3
CASSFRRTGELFF
>TRBV12-5
CASGDNEQFF
>TRBV5-4
CASSFREGNSPLHF
>TRBV7-9
CASSPDGNYEQYF
>TRBV6-5
CASRKAQYGYTF
>TRBV28
CASTVPRSGTEAFF
>TRBV28
CASSFSLAGGSSYEQYF
>TRBV6-1
CASSPGGGEQYF
>TRBV7-2
CASSPGTQTYQPQHF
>TRBV6-5
CASSYGRYNEQFF
>TRBV11-3
CASSPDPLVRPQHF
>TRBV28
CASSLQGGEQFF
>TRBV27
CASSQAYNNEQFF
>TRBV28
CASRRTEQSYTF
>TRBV5-2
CASKGRVRKTYGYTF
>TRBV6-5
CASSSDSTGELFF
>TRBV7-6
CASSLGQGATGELFF
>TRBV28
CASSFTYGSLLYGYTF
>TRBV7-2
CASNRGTQETQYF
>TRBV28
CASSFSLTNNEQFF
>TRBV5-1
CASSLAGRDTGELFF
>TRBV2
CASRGDNQPQHF
>TRBV2
CASSELGVVGTDTQYF
>TRBV2
CASRGTGEYEKLFF
>TRBV7-2
CASSQDPVELDYGYTF
>TRBV5-6
CASSWDRAYEQYF
>TRBV28
CASSLEGGAGELFF
>TRBV28
CASSLGSGEATPLHF
>TRBV11-2
CASSFGGAGNTEAFF
>TRBV10-3
CAINAGLQETQYF
>TRBV28
CASTSGVDGYTF
>TRBV7-9
CASSFGQGDYEQYF
>TRBV28
CASSFRVAGSEQFF
>TRBV5-4
CASSKENSGGNTEAFF
>TRBV11-1
CASSLQGAYEQYF
>TRBV11-2
CASSFTGQGVQETQYF
>TRBV28
CASSLGVSEQYF
>TRBV29-1
CSVEAPGVETQYF
>TRBV27
CASSFGLAVLGNTGELFF
>TRBV29-1
CSKESRQDWDTEAFF
>TRBV9
CASSVGGPTYEQYF